The entry below gives a single TCR beta chain sequence along with its context. What it recognizes is unknown. This entry is derived from a study of OX40 agonist ivuxolimab in advanced cancers. Regarding the study as a whole: Both blood CD4+ and CD8+ T cells showed clonal growth by week 6 at 0.1 to 3.0 mg/kg.

The V and J ends lost 1 base and 0 bases respectively, with 13 bases between them. Germline CDR1 SGHVS, CDR2 FQNEAQ. This CDR3 has 17 amino acids. Assay: immunoSEQ multiplex PCR; the TCRdb copy retains only in-frame clones and omits some. The data hold about 35,000 clones, with roughly 80% observed a single time. V gene TRBV7-8 combines with J gene TRBJ1-5, with D tentatively TRBD1 (6 bases). The sample consisted of CD4+ or CD8+ T cells sorted from blood, taken in a trial of the OX40 agonist ivuxolimab. The TCR sequence derives from an adult with an advanced solid tumor such as melanoma, head and neck, liver or kidney cancer. CDR3 sequence (DNA): TGTGCCAGCAGCTTAGAAGGACAGCTTTATAGCAATCAGCCCCAGCATTTT. Its protein is CASSLEGQLYSNQPQHF. Full variable domain (missing parts from reference TRBV7-8 and TRBJ1-5): GAGVSQSPRYKVAKRGQDVALRCDPISGHVSLFWYQQALGQGPEFLTYFQNEAQLDKSGLPSDRFFAERPEGSVSTLKIQRTQQEDSAVYLCASSLEGQLYSNQPQHFGDGTRLSIL.